These 27 T cell receptor beta chains came from one sample sequenced in a study of OX40 agonist ivuxolimab in advanced cancers. Profiling relied on immunoSEQ multiplex PCR, and the TCRdb table lists in-frame clones only, not all of them. Of about 48,000 clones listed, 80% to 90% are singletons. The sequencing here drew on CD4+ or CD8+ T cells sorted from blood, taken in a trial of the OX40 agonist ivuxolimab. Receptors originate from an adult with an advanced solid tumor such as melanoma, head and neck, liver or kidney cancer.

The V gene is TRBV6-1, the J gene TRBJ1-1; no firm D call. The germline V and J ends were trimmed by 2 bases and 1 base, with 5 bases remaining between them. CDR3 length: 13 amino acids. Germline V gene sequence: CDR1 MNHNS, CDR2 SASEGT. The CDR3 DNA reads TGTGCCAGCAGTGAAAGCGAGAACACTGAAGCTTTCTTT. Translation: CASSESENTEAFF.

The V and J genes are TRBV7-3 and TRBJ2-3; 9 bases are shared with TRBD2. The CDR3 loop spans 14 amino acids. Germline V lookup: CDR1 SGHTA, CDR2 FQGTGA. The trim removed 1 base at V and 6 bases at J, leaving 2 bases unmatched. CDR3 sequence reads: CASSLIAGADTQYF. Written as DNA, the CDR3 is TGTGCCAGCAGCTTAATAGCGGGGGCGGATACGCAGTATTTT.

The chain carries TRBV19 and TRBJ2-5; perhaps D is TRBD1 or TRBD2 (5 bases each). The CDR3 contains 17 residues. Germline V lookup: CDR1 LNHDA, CDR2 SQIVND (reference sequence). Trimming cost V 4 bases and J 5 bases, with 23 bases left between them. CDR3 region: CASSKAQGRGIQETQYF. CDR3 nucleotide sequence: TGTGCCAGTAGTAAGGCGCAGGGAAGAGGGATTCAGGAGACCCAGTACTTC. Combining the CDR3 with reference TRBV19 and TRBJ2-5 gives the whole variable domain DGGITQSPKYLFRKEGQNVTLSCEQNLNHDAMYWYRQDPGQGLRLIYYSQIVNDFQKGDIAEGYSVSREKKESFPLTVTSAQKNPTAFYLCASSKAQGRGIQETQYFGPGTRLLVL.

The J gene is TRBJ2-7, the V gene TRBV7-9; D unclear. The CDR3 consists of 12 residues. From germline, CDR1 is SEHNR and CDR2 FQNEAQ (reference sequence). Trimming took 4 bases from V and 5 from J, leaving 9 bases between them. CDR3 loop: CASSSGFHEQYF. DNA of the CDR3: TGTGCCAGCAGCTCTGGGTTCCACGAGCAGTACTTC. Full variable domain (remainder filled in from reference TRBV7-9 and TRBJ2-7): DTGVSQNPRHKITKRGQNVTFRCDPISEHNRLYWYRQTLGQGPEFLTYFQNEAQLEKSRLLSDRFSAERPKGSFSTLEIQRTEQGDSAMYLCASSSGFHEQYFGPGTRLTVT.

This clone showed up just a few times. This chain joins TRBV7-3 and TRBJ2-1, with a tentative D call TRBD2 (6 bases). The V gene's germline CDR1 is SGHTA and CDR2 FQGTGA. Trimming took off 2 bases at V and 3 bases at J, with 11 bases between the two ends. This CDR3 is built from 15 residues. The CDR3 nucleotides are TGTGCCAGCAGCTTATATAGCGGAAGCTACAATGAGCAGTTCTTC. Protein sequence: CASSLYSGSYNEQFF. The full variable domain, rest sourced from reference TRBV7-3 and TRBJ2-1, is GAGVSQTPSNKVTEKGKYVELRCDPISGHTALYWYRQSLGQGPEFLIYFQGTGAADDSGLPNDRFFAVRPEGSVSTLKIQRTERGDSAVYLCASSLYSGSYNEQFFGPGTRLTVL.

V usage is TRBV7-6 and J usage is TRBJ2-1, with D hard to call. V gave up 0 bases and J gave up 8 bases, with 14 bases separating them. CDR1 and CDR2 from the germline V gene are SGHVS and FNYEAQ. The CDR3 consists of 15 residues. The CDR3 sequence is CASSLAVTGVDEQFF. The CDR3 coding sequence is TGTGCCAGCAGCTTAGCGGTTACGGGTGTCGATGAGCAGTTCTTC. Drawing the rest from reference TRBV7-6 and TRBJ2-1, the complete variable domain is GAGVSQSPRYKVTKRGQDVALRCDPISGHVSLYWYRQALGQGPEFLTYFNYEAQQDKSGLPNDRFSAERPEGSISTLTIQRTEQRDSAMYRCASSLAVTGVDEQFFGPGTRLTVL.

Concerning this clone: The same CDR3 arises from other DNA sequences in this sample as well. This chain connects TRBV19 to TRBJ1-3, with D uncertain. Per germline, CDR1 LNHDA and CDR2 SQIVND (reference sequence). The CDR3 totals 13 residues. V dropped 3 bases and J dropped 2 bases, with 5 bases sitting between them. Written as DNA, the CDR3 is TGTGCCAGTAGTATCTCGGCTGGAAACACCATATATTTT. Translation: CASSISAGNTIYF.

The gene calls are TRBV10-1 and TRBJ1-4, with D perhaps TRBD1 (5 bases). Germline lookup yields CDR1 WNHNN and CDR2 SYGVQD (reference sequence). Trimming stripped 0 bases from V and 5 bases from J, with 10 bases between. CDR3 length: 15 residues. This CDR3 reads CASSESGAGNEKLFF. The CDR3 DNA follows: TGCGCCAGCAGTGAGTCAGGGGCCGGGAATGAAAAACTGTTTTTT.

This chain connects TRBV11-2 to TRBJ2-2; TRBD1 might be the D (7 bases). V dropped 2 bases and J dropped 5 bases, with 12 bases sitting between them. Germline values: CDR1 SGHAT, CDR2 FQNNGV. This CDR3 has 15 residues. CDR3 residues: CASSLLQGGTGELFF. The CDR3 DNA sequence: TGTGCCAGCAGCTTACTTCAGGGGGGTACCGGGGAGCTGTTTTTT.

V is TRBV5-4 and J is TRBJ2-7, with D possibly matching TRBD2 (6 bases). Trimming shortened V by 4 bases and J by 0 bases, and 11 bases separated the two germline ends. In germline, CDR1 is SGHNT, CDR2 YYREEE (reference sequence). The CDR3 is 14 residues long. The CDR3 coding sequence is TGTGCCAGCAGCCGGGACTCCAACTCCTACGAGCAGTACTTC. It is translated as CASSRDSNSYEQYF.

The chain links TRBV7-9 to TRBJ2-7; 8 nucleotides align to TRBD1. J lost 2 bases, V lost 1 base, and 7 bases had no gene match. The CDR3 runs to 16 residues. Germline V gene sequence: CDR1 SEHNR, CDR2 FQNEAQ (reference sequence). The CDR3 DNA reads TGTGCCAGCAGCTTAGTTGTGGGACAGGCCACCTACGAGCAGTACTTC. Protein sequence: CASSLVVGQATYEQYF. The whole variable domain, filled in from reference TRBV7-9 and TRBJ2-7, reads DTGVSQNPRHKITKRGQNVTFRCDPISEHNRLYWYRQTLGQGPEFLTYFQNEAQLEKSRLLSDRFSAERPKGSFSTLEIQRTEQGDSAMYLCASSLVVGQATYEQYFGPGTRLTVT.

CDR3 sequence: CASSQSSGNTIYF. The DNA of the CDR3 is TGCGCCAGCAGCCAGAGCTCTGGAAACACCATATATTTT. The chain joins TRBV5-1 to TRBJ1-3, with no clear D. Germline V gene sequence: CDR1 SGHRS, CDR2 YFSETQ. V lost 4 bases to trimming and J lost 0 bases, with 5 bases between them. CDR3 length: 13 amino acids. The complete variable domain, with remaining parts taken from reference TRBV5-1 and TRBJ1-3, reads KAGVTQTPRYLIKTRGQQVTLSCSPISGHRSVSWYQQTPGQGLQFLFEYFSETQRNKGNFPGRFSGRQFSNSRSEMNVSTLELGDSALYLCASSQSSGNTIYFGEGSWLTVV.

The chain employs TRBV2 and TRBJ1-2; tentative D call: TRBD1 (6 bases). V shed 4 bases and J shed 1 base, with 16 bases lying between them. Germline lookup yields CDR1 SNHLY and CDR2 FYNNEI. The CDR3 is 16 amino acids. The CDR3 protein is CASSALTGNFNYGYTF. CDR3 nucleotides: TGTGCCAGCAGTGCCCTTACAGGGAATTTTAACTATGGCTACACCTTC.

This rearrangement joins TRBV10-1 to TRBJ2-1; D is perhaps TRBD1 (6 bases). V lost 9 bases and J 5 bases, leaving 14 bases between the germline ends. Germline assignment: CDR1 WNHNN and CDR2 SYGVQD (reference sequence). This CDR3 comprises 13 residues. Here the CDR3 reads CASNRDNDNEQFF. As DNA, the CDR3 is TGCGCCAGTAATAGGGACAACGACAATGAGCAGTTCTTC.

This sequence joins TRBV6-5 and TRBJ2-1; D is unclear. V gave up 0 bases and J gave up 9 bases, with 9 bases separating them. CDR1 and CDR2 (germline): MNHEY, SVGAGI. This CDR3 contains 13 residues. CDR3 nucleotides: TGTGCCAGCAGTTACTCCCCGTACGGTGAGCAGTTCTTC. This gives the protein CASSYSPYGEQFF.

J is TRBJ2-5 and V is TRBV5-4; D possibly corresponds to TRBD2 (6 bases). V was trimmed by 3 bases and J by 2 bases, leaving 14 bases between them. CDR3 length: 15 residues. CDR1 and CDR2 from the germline V gene are SGHNT and YYREEE (reference sequence). CDR3 DNA: TGTGCCAGCAGCTCCCGGGGCGGGGAGCAAGAGACCCAGTACTTC. It specifies CASSSRGGEQETQYF.

CDR3 sequence (DNA): TGCGCCAGCAGCAAACCAGGGGGGCAGTTGATGAGTGAGCAGTTCTTC. It codes for CASSKPGGQLMSEQFF. The chain has TRBV23-1 and TRBJ2-1, with D tentatively TRBD1 (7 bases). TRBV23-1 is treated as an ORF (open reading frame) with a function not yet certain. V was clipped by 6 bases and J by 9 bases, with 24 bases between them. CDR3 length equals 16 residues.

The rearrangement uses TRBV5-8 and TRBJ1-1, with 11 bases lining up with TRBD1. V lost 4 bases, J lost 4 bases, and 9 bases stayed unmatched. CDR1 and CDR2 (germline): SGHTS, YDEGEE. The length of the CDR3 is 16 residues. CDR3 sequence: CASSTWTGGFVTEAFF. CDR3 DNA sequence: TGTGCCAGCAGCACATGGACAGGGGGCTTCGTCACTGAAGCTTTCTTT.

This chain joins TRBV6-4 and TRBJ2-5, with D possibly being TRBD1 or TRBD2 (5 bases each). Germline CDR1 is MRHNA and CDR2 is SNTAGT. V was cut by 4 bases and J by 4 bases, with 10 bases left in between. The CDR3 has 13 amino acids. CDR3 loop: CASSVNGGETQYF. In nucleotides, the CDR3 is TGTGCCAGCAGTGTTAATGGGGGAGAGACCCAGTACTTC.

This chain connects TRBV7-9 to TRBJ2-7, with D unresolved. CDR3 length: 11 amino acids. Germline lookup yields CDR1 SEHNR and CDR2 FQNEAQ (reference sequence). V gave up 8 bases and J gave up 6 bases, with 11 bases separating them. CDR3 in DNA: TGTGCCAGCTCCATTTTCCTCGAGCAGTACTTC. It yields the protein CASSIFLEQYF.

The chain links TRBV27 to TRBJ1-1, with D hard to call. The CDR3 totals 14 residues. In germline, CDR1 is MNHEY, CDR2 SMNVEV (reference sequence). V was clipped by 2 bases and J by 1 base, with 8 bases between them. CDR3 coding DNA: TGTGCCAGCAGTTTACTTCCGGAGAACACTGAAGCTTTCTTT. It encodes CASSLLPENTEAFF.

A remark on this clone: This sample also contains other DNA sequences that code for the same CDR3. V usage is TRBV4-1 and J usage is TRBJ1-2; possibly TRBD1 for D (6 bases). The germline gives CDR1 MGHRA, CDR2 YSYEKL. Trimming stripped 4 bases from V and 5 bases from J, with 11 bases between. The CDR3 loop spans 13 amino acids. The CDR3 nucleotides read TGCGCCAGCAGCCCACAGGGCCCGTATGGCTACACCTTC. The encoded protein is CASSPQGPYGYTF.

This chain joins TRBV5-1 and TRBJ2-7; a weak D match, TRBD1 (5 bases). The CDR3 contains 16 residues. Germline loops: CDR1 SGHRS, CDR2 YFSETQ. Trimming shortened V by 1 base and J by 3 bases, and 17 bases separated the two germline ends. CDR3 region: CASSLLVQGSNYEQYF. CDR3 coding DNA: TGCGCCAGCAGCTTGTTAGTTCAGGGATCCAACTACGAGCAGTACTTC.

This rearrangement joins TRBV5-1 to TRBJ2-5; 11 nucleotides match TRBD1. The DNA end is a closer match to TRBJ2-7, so the J assignment may be wrong. This CDR3 is 15 amino acids long. The V gene's germline CDR1 is SGHRS and CDR2 YFSETQ. DNA for the CDR3: TGCGCCAGCAGCAGGACAGGGGGCCTCTCCTACGAGCAGTACTTC. It translates to CASSRTGGLSYEQYF.

This chain connects TRBV2 to TRBJ2-2, with no clear D. Germline CDR1 SNHLY, CDR2 FYNNEI. The CDR3 is made up of 13 amino acids. V was clipped by 1 base and J by 5 bases, with 5 bases between them. CDR3 nucleotide sequence: TGTGCCAGCAGTGAAGGGAATACCGGGGAGCTGTTTTTT. Encoded protein: CASSEGNTGELFF.

This chain connects TRBV7-6 to TRBJ2-7, with 9 bases identical to TRBD2. The CDR3 consists of 13 residues. Per the germline V gene, CDR1 is SGHVS and CDR2 is FNYEAQ. V gave up 5 bases and J gave up 5 bases; unmatched junction bases: 4. DNA of the CDR3: TGTGCCAGCAGCCTGGTAGCGGGAGACGAGCAGTACTTC. This translates into CASSLVAGDEQYF.

J is TRBJ2-1 and V is TRBV5-1, with D hard to call. V was shortened by 4 bases and J by 0 bases, with 17 bases between the two germline ends. Germline values: CDR1 SGHRS, CDR2 YFSETQ. The CDR3 extends over 17 amino acids. Written as DNA, the CDR3 is TGCGCCAGCAGCCCGGTAGGGTTGCACTTCTCCTACAATGAGCAGTTCTTC. The encoded protein is CASSPVGLHFSYNEQFF.